Listed below are T cell receptor beta chains from one sample, sequenced in a study of blood T cell repertoires in COVID-19. Method: immunoSEQ multiplex PCR; TCRdb's copy keeps in-frame clones and lacks some. This sample has around 250,000 clones; about 80% occur once, and the top ten carry 1.5% to 2%. The sequencing input was peripheral blood. The origin of the receptors is a man aged 25-45 years who had recovered from COVID-19. CDR3s include the opening cysteine and the closing phenylalanine or tryptophan. A D gene is named only where the DNA matches it firmly. Some rows have no size entry. The others give once, few or many, or a class for an expanded clone.

j_call v_call clone_size d_call cdr3_aa cdr3_nt
TRBJ2-3 TRBV10-3 - - CAISESGGPDGTDTQYF TGTGCCATCAGTGAGTCGGGGGGGCCTGACGGCACAGATACGCAGTATTTT
TRBJ2-1 TRBV14 - - CASSQSSVYNEQFF TGTGCCAGCAGCCAAAGCAGCGTCTACAATGAGCAGTTCTTC
TRBJ1-2 TRBV9 - - CASSTTGDGYTF TGTGCCAGCAGCACGACAGGTGATGGCTACACCTTC
TRBJ2-3 TRBV7-9 - - CASSSWAGASTDTQYF TGTGCCAGCAGCTCCTGGGCAGGGGCTAGCACAGATACGCAGTATTTT
TRBJ2-5 TRBV2 - - CANNRVEDPEGETQYF TGTGCCAACAACAGGGTCGAGGACCCCGAGGGGGAGACCCAGTACTTC
TRBJ1-2 TRBV11-2 - - CASSFPGVYGYTF TGTGCCAGCAGCTTCCCGGGGGTCTATGGCTACACCTTC
TRBJ1-2 TRBV6-2/TRBV6-3 - - CASSNTPFGYTF TGTGCCAGCAGTAACACGCCATTCGGCTACACCTTC
TRBJ2-2 TRBV3-1/TRBV3-2 - - CASSQDEFTGELFF TGTGCCAGCAGCCAAGACGAGTTCACCGGGGAGCTGTTTTTT
TRBJ2-3 TRBV4-1 - - CASSPGLDAGTQYF TGCGCCAGCAGCCCGGGACTTGACGCAGGTACGCAGTATTTT
TRBJ1-6 TRBV4-1 once - CASSQVGGGSPLHF TGCGCCAGCAGCCAAGTAGGAGGCGGTTCACCCCTCCACTTT
TRBJ2-1 TRBV11-2 - - CASSLASEEREQFF TGTGCCAGCAGCTTAGCGAGCGAGGAAAGGGAGCAGTTCTTC
TRBJ1-2 TRBV6-1 once TRBD1 CASSGSDRVIGFGYTF TGTGCCAGCAGTGGTAGTGACAGGGTGATTGGGTTTGGCTACACCTTC
TRBJ2-1 TRBV2 - - CASRPQGGVDEQFF TGTGCCAGCAGGCCACAGGGGGGGGTGGATGAGCAGTTCTTC
TRBJ1-2 TRBV6-2/TRBV6-3 - - CASSYLPGQLAYGYTF TGTGCCAGCAGTTACCTCCCGGGACAACTAGCGTATGGCTACACCTTC
TRBJ2-4 TRBV7-3 once TRBD2 CASSLSGGAGNIQYF TGTGCCAGCAGCTTAAGCGGGGGGGCCGGTAACATTCAGTACTTC
TRBJ1-2 TRBV5-1 few - CASTRDINYGYTF TGCGCCAGCACCCGGGATATTAACTATGGCTACACCTTC
TRBJ1-1 TRBV4-1 - TRBD1 CASSQDKRQGGTEAFF TGCGCCAGCAGCCAAGATAAGCGGCAGGGGGGCACTGAAGCTTTCTTT
TRBJ2-1 TRBV2 - TRBD2 CASGWLAGGQEQFF TGTGCCAGCGGTTGGTTAGCGGGGGGGCAAGAGCAGTTCTTC